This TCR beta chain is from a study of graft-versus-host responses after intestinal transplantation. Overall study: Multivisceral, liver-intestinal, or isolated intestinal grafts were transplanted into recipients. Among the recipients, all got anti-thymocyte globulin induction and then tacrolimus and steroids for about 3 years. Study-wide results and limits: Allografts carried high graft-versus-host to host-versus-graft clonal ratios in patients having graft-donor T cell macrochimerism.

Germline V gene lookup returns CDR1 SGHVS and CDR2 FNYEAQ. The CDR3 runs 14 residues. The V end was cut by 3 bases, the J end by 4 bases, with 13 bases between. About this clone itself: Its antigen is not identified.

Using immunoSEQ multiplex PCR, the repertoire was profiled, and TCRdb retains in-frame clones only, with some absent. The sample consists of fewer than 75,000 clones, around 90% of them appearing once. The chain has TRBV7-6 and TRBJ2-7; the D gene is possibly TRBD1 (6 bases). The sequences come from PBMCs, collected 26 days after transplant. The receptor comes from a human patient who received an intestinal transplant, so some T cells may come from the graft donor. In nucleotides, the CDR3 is TGTGCCAGCAGCTTTCAGGGGAAGTCATACGAGCAGTACTTC. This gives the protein CASSFQGKSYEQYF. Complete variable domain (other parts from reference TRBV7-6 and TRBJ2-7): GAGVSQSPRYKVTKRGQDVALRCDPISGHVSLYWYRQALGQGPEFLTYFNYEAQQDKSGLPNDRFSAERPEGSISTLTIQRTEQRDSAMYRCASSFQGKSYEQYFGPGTRLTVT.